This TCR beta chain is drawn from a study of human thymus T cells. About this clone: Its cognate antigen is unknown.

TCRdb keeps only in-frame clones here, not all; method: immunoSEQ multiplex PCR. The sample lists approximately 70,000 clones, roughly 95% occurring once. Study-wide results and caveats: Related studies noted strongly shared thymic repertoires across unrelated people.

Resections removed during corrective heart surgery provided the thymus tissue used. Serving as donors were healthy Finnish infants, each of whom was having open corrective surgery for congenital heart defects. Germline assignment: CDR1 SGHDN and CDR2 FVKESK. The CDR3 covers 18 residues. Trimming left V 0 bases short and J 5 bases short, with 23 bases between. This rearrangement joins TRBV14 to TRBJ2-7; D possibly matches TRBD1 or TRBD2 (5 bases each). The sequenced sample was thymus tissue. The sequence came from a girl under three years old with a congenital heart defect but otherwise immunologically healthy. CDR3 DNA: TGTGCCAGCAGCCAAGATCCAGGGAGCCTAGAAGTCGGGCACGAGCAGTACTTC. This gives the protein CASSQDPGSLEVGHEQYF.